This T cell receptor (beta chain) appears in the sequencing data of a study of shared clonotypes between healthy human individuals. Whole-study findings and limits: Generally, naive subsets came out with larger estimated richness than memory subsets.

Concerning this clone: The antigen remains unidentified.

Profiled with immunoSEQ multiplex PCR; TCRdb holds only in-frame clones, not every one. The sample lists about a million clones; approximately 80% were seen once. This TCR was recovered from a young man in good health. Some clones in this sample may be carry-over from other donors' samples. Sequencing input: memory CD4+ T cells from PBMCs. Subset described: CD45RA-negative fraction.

For the CDR3, the DNA is TGTGCCACCACAGTTTCGGGGAATCAGCCCCAGCATTTT. It yields the protein CATTVSGNQPQHF. This chain connects TRBV28 to TRBJ1-5; no clear D gene. The ends were cut back, 10 bases at V and 4 bases at J, with 14 bases in the middle. Germline values: CDR1 MDHEN, CDR2 SYDVKM. The length of the CDR3 is 13 residues.